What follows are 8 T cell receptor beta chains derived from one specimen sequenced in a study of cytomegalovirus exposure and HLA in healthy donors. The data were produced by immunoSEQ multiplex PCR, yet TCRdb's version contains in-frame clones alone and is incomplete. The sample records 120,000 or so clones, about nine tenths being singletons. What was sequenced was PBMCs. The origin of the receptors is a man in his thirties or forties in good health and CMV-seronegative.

CDR3 in DNA: TGCAGCGTTGGGGGGCGTTATAACACTGAAGCTTTCTTT. Protein sequence: CSVGGRYNTEAFF. The chain links TRBV29-1 to TRBJ1-1; maybe TRBD1 (6 bases). The V gene lost 4 bases and the J gene lost 2 bases, with 11 bases spanning the gap. The length of the CDR3 is 13 residues. Germline CDR1 and CDR2: SQVTM and ANQGSEA.

The CDR3 DNA reads as TGTGCCAGCAGCTTAGGCGGGAGGGCCAAAAACATTCAGTACTTC. Translated: CASSLGGRAKNIQYF. This sequence joins TRBV7-2 and TRBJ2-4; 8 bases line up with TRBD2. V dropped 1 base and J dropped 1; count of bases not matched to a gene: 0. Germline V CDR1 and CDR2: SGHTA, FQGNSA. The CDR3 sequence is 15 residues long.

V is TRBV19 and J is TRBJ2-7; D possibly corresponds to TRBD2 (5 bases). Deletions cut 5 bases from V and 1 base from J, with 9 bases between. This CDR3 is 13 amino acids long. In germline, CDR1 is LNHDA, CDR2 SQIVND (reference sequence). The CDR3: CASSLRDSYEQYF. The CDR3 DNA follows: TGTGCCAGTAGTCTCCGGGATTCCTACGAGCAGTACTTC. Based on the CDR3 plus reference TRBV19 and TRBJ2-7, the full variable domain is DGGITQSPKYLFRKEGQNVTLSCEQNLNHDAMYWYRQDPGQGLRLIYYSQIVNDFQKGDIAEGYSVSREKKESFPLTVTSAQKNPTAFYLCASSLRDSYEQYFGPGTRLTVT.

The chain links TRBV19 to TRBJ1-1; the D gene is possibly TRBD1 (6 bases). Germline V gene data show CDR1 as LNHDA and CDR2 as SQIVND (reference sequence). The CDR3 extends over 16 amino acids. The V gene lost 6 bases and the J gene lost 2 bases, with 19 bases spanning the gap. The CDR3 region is CASSAFRTGSNTEAFF. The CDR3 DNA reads TGTGCCAGTAGCGCCTTCAGAACAGGGTCAAACACTGAAGCTTTCTTT.

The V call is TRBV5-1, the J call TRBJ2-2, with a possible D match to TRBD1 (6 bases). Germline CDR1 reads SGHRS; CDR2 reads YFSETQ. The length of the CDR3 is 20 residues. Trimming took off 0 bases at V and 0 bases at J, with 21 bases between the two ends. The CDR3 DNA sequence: TGCGCCAGCAGCTTGGCCCAGGGGAACATGCTTCTTTCGAACACCGGGGAGCTGTTTTTT. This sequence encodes CASSLAQGNMLLSNTGELFF.

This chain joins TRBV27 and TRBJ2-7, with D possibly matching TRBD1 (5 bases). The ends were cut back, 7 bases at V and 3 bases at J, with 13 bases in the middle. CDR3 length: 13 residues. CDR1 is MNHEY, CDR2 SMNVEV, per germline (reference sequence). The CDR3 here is CASTRQPGYEQYF. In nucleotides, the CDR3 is TGTGCCAGCACGAGACAGCCAGGCTACGAGCAGTACTTC.

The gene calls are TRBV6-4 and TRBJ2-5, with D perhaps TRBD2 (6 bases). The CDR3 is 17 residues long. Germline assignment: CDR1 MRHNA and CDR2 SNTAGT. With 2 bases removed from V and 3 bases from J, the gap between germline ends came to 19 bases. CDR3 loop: CASSDLFASGSKETQYF. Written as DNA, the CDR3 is TGTGCCAGCAGTGACCTGTTTGCCAGCGGGTCTAAAGAGACCCAGTACTTC.

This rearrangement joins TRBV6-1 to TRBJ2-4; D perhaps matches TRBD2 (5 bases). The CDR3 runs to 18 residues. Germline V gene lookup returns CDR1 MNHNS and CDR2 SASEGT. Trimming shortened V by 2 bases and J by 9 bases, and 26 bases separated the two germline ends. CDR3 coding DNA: TGTGCCAGCAGTGAAAAGGGTGGGTACGGACTTCATGGTGGCATTCAGTACTTC. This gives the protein CASSEKGGYGLHGGIQYF.